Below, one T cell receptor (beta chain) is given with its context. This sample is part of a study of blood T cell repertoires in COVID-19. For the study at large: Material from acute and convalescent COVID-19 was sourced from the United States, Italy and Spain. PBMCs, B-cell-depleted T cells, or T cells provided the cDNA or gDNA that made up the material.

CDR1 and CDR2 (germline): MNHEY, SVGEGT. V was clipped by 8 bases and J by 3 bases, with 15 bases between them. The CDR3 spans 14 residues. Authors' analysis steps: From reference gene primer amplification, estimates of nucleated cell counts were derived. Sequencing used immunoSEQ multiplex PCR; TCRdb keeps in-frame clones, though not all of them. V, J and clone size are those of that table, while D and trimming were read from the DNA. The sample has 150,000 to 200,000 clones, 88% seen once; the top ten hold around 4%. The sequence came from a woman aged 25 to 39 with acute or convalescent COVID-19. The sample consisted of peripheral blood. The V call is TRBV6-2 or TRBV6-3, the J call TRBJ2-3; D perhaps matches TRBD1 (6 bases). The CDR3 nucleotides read TGTGCCAGCGGCCCGCTAGGGGGAACAGATACGCAGTATTTT. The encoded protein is CASGPLGGTDTQYF.